The subject of this entry is one T cell receptor beta chain. The antigen remains unidentified. This entry comes from a study of CD8+CD57+ T cells in acquired aplastic anemia. Turning to the study itself: Across the sorted CD4+ and CD8+ cells, DNA amounts averaged about 3 ug. Study outcomes and limitations: Patients and controls shared roughly 28 CD8+ CDR3 sequences, which appeared highly expressed in patients and within their immunodominant clones.

Selection for sequencing was limited to patients who had shown CD8+CD57+ cell expansion by flow cytometry. Investigators profiled TCR beta VDJ and CDR3 from genomic DNA template. A single record per CDR3 protein comes from TCRdb applying MiXCR to the reads. Of 150,000 or so distinct CDR3 sequences in the sample, about 52% were seen once. CDR1 is ENHRY, CDR2 SYGVKD, per germline. The V and J ends lost 0 bases and 0 bases respectively, with 15 bases between them. The CDR3 consists of 17 residues. The sequence was collected from a human donor with aplastic anemia. The V call is TRBV10-3, the J call TRBJ2-7; unclear D gene. Material for sequencing was sorted CD4+, CD8+, or CD8+CD57+ T cells (not recorded which) from PBMCs. CDR3 protein: CAISESAFLLYSYEQYF. The CDR3 DNA follows: TGTGCCATCAGTGAGTCGGCTTTCTTGCTCTACTCCTACGAGCAGTACTTC.